The rows below give T cell receptor beta chains drawn from one sample of a study of blood T cell repertoires in COVID-19. Only in-frame clones appear in the TCRdb table, and some are missing; sequencing was by immunoSEQ multiplex PCR. The table includes 200,000 to 250,000 clones, 80% to 90% detected once. Sequenced input: peripheral blood. These TCRs come from a man aged 18 to 30 with active or convalescent COVID-19. The CDR3 runs from the conserved cysteine through the conserved F or W. Fields, in order: clone size, J gene, D gene, CDR3 length, V gene, CDR3 protein, CDR3 DNA. The D gene is left open where the match is weak. A clone size is listed for some rows: how often the clone was seen (once, few, many), or a class if it is expanded.

abundance: .
j_gene: TRBJ1-2
d_gene: TRBD1
len: 14
v_gene: TRBV30
CDR3aa: CAWSVQQGNYGYTF
CDR3nt: TGTGCCTGGAGTGTCCAACAGGGGAACTATGGCTACACCTTC

abundance: .
j_gene: TRBJ2-2
d_gene: TRBD1
len: 17
v_gene: TRBV28
CDR3aa: CASSLPPGQGNTGELFF
CDR3nt: TGTGCCAGCAGTTTACCTCCGGGACAGGGTAACACCGGGGAGCTGTTTTTT

abundance: .
j_gene: TRBJ1-1
d_gene: .
len: 14
v_gene: TRBV29-1
CDR3aa: CSVMAQGTWTEAFF
CDR3nt: TGCAGCGTTATGGCTCAGGGGACGTGGACTGAAGCTTTCTTT

abundance: .
j_gene: TRBJ2-1
d_gene: TRBD2
len: 15
v_gene: TRBV10-1
CDR3aa: CASSEKRERYNEQFF
CDR3nt: TGCGCCAGCAGTGAGAAGCGGGAGAGGTACAATGAGCAGTTCTTC

abundance: .
j_gene: TRBJ2-1
d_gene: .
len: 16
v_gene: TRBV7-9
CDR3aa: CASSLASLIGINEQFF
CDR3nt: TGTGCCAGCAGCTTAGCGAGTTTGATCGGGATCAATGAGCAGTTCTTC

abundance: few
j_gene: TRBJ2-7
d_gene: .
len: 13
v_gene: TRBV29-1
CDR3aa: CSAEGRGPYEQYF
CDR3nt: TGCAGCGCCGAGGGGCGGGGTCCCTACGAGCAGTACTTC

abundance: .
j_gene: TRBJ2-7
d_gene: .
len: 14
v_gene: TRBV7-2
CDR3aa: CASRNPGGSYEQYF
CDR3nt: TGTGCCAGCAGAAACCCCGGGGGCTCCTACGAGCAGTACTTC

abundance: .
j_gene: TRBJ2-1
d_gene: TRBD1
len: 16
v_gene: TRBV18
CDR3aa: CASSSSGTGARNEQFF
CDR3nt: TGTGCCAGCTCATCCAGCGGGACAGGGGCGAGGAATGAGCAGTTCTTC

abundance: .
j_gene: TRBJ2-1
d_gene: .
len: 12
v_gene: TRBV28
CDR3aa: CASSTTRLEQFF
CDR3nt: TGTGCCAGCAGTACCACCAGACTTGAGCAGTTCTTC

abundance: .
j_gene: TRBJ2-3
d_gene: TRBD1
len: 17
v_gene: TRBV24-1
CDR3aa: CATSDPLDRDGTDTQYF
CDR3nt: TGTGCCACCAGTGATCCACTTGACAGGGATGGCACAGATACGCAGTATTTT

abundance: .
j_gene: TRBJ1-3
d_gene: TRBD1
len: 14
v_gene: TRBV11-2
CDR3aa: CASRGQGSGNTIYF
CDR3nt: TGTGCCAGCAGGGGACAGGGGTCAGGAAACACCATATATTTT

abundance: .
j_gene: TRBJ2-5
d_gene: .
len: 14
v_gene: TRBV6-2/TRBV6-3
CDR3aa: CASSYSTYQETQYF
CDR3nt: TGTGCCAGCAGTTACTCGACTTACCAAGAGACCCAGTACTTC

abundance: .
j_gene: TRBJ1-4
d_gene: TRBD1
len: 15
v_gene: TRBV5-1
CDR3aa: CASSLEGRGREKLFF
CDR3nt: TGCGCCAGCAGCTTGGAGGGCAGGGGGCGGGAAAAACTGTTTTTT

abundance: .
j_gene: TRBJ2-1
d_gene: TRBD1
len: 18
v_gene: TRBV3-1/TRBV3-2
CDR3aa: CASSHTGQGALIRNEQFF
CDR3nt: TGTGCCAGCAGCCATACGGGACAGGGGGCCTTGATTCGGAATGAGCAGTTCTTC

abundance: .
j_gene: TRBJ1-3
d_gene: TRBD1
len: 16
v_gene: TRBV7-9
CDR3aa: CASSLAWTGAGNTIYF
CDR3nt: TGTGCCAGCAGCTTAGCGTGGACAGGGGCTGGAAACACCATATATTTT

abundance: .
j_gene: TRBJ2-3
d_gene: .
len: 16
v_gene: TRBV4-1
CDR3aa: CASSQDLRSTTDTQYF
CDR3nt: TGCGCCAGCAGCCAAGATCTAAGGAGCACCACAGATACGCAGTATTTT

abundance: .
j_gene: TRBJ1-2
d_gene: TRBD1
len: 14
v_gene: TRBV7-8
CDR3aa: CASSPGTGGRGYTF
CDR3nt: TGTGCCAGCAGCCCGGGGACAGGGGGTAGAGGCTACACCTTC

abundance: .
j_gene: TRBJ1-2
d_gene: TRBD1
len: 13
v_gene: TRBV12-3/TRBV12-4
CDR3aa: CASSPRTGKGYTF
CDR3nt: TGTGCCAGCAGCCCACGGACAGGGAAGGGCTACACCTTC

abundance: .
j_gene: TRBJ1-1
d_gene: .
len: 12
v_gene: TRBV5-5
CDR3aa: CASSFWNTEAFF
CDR3nt: TGTGCCAGCAGCTTCTGGAACACTGAAGCTTTCTTT

abundance: .
j_gene: TRBJ2-7
d_gene: TRBD1
len: 15
v_gene: TRBV6-5
CDR3aa: CASSYSGTGHYEQYF
CDR3nt: TGTGCCAGCAGTTACTCCGGGACAGGGCACTACGAGCAGTACTTC

abundance: .
j_gene: TRBJ2-3
d_gene: .
len: 13
v_gene: TRBV24-1
CDR3aa: CATSDGGVDTQYF
CDR3nt: TGTGCCACCAGTGACGGAGGGGTGGATACGCAGTATTTT

abundance: once
j_gene: TRBJ1-1
d_gene: .
len: 14
v_gene: TRBV27
CDR3aa: CASSHPGVNTEAFF
CDR3nt: TGTGCCAGCAGTCACCCCGGGGTTAACACTGAAGCTTTCTTT

abundance: .
j_gene: TRBJ2-3
d_gene: .
len: 14
v_gene: TRBV10-2
CDR3aa: CASTEGPGTDTQYF
CDR3nt: TGCGCCAGCACCGAGGGCCCGGGCACAGATACGCAGTATTTT

abundance: .
j_gene: TRBJ2-6
d_gene: TRBD2
len: 16
v_gene: TRBV25-1
CDR3aa: CASRAWGTSGANVLTF
CDR3nt: TGTGCCAGCAGAGCATGGGGGACTAGTGGGGCCAACGTCCTGACTTTC

abundance: few
j_gene: TRBJ1-2
d_gene: TRBD1
len: 14
v_gene: TRBV28
CDR3aa: CASSWGQGAIGYTF
CDR3nt: TGTGCCAGCAGCTGGGGACAGGGGGCGATAGGCTACACCTTC

abundance: .
j_gene: TRBJ1-1
d_gene: .
len: 14
v_gene: TRBV10-3
CDR3aa: CAISESVRNTEAFF
CDR3nt: TGTGCCATCAGTGAGTCCGTGAGGAACACTGAAGCTTTCTTT

abundance: .
j_gene: TRBJ1-2
d_gene: TRBD1
len: 16
v_gene: TRBV4-1
CDR3aa: CASSQVSGGQGRGYTF
CDR3nt: TGCGCCAGCAGCCAAGTCTCAGGCGGACAGGGGCGCGGCTACACCTTC

abundance: .
j_gene: TRBJ1-1
d_gene: .
len: 13
v_gene: TRBV29-1
CDR3aa: CSVGEGRYTEAFF
CDR3nt: TGCAGCGTTGGTGAGGGGAGGTACACTGAAGCTTTCTTT

abundance: .
j_gene: TRBJ1-2
d_gene: .
len: 15
v_gene: TRBV5-6
CDR3aa: CASSLVTLRIYGYTF
CDR3nt: TGTGCCAGCAGCTTGGTGACACTTCGGATCTATGGCTACACCTTC

abundance: .
j_gene: TRBJ2-7
d_gene: TRBD1
len: 14
v_gene: TRBV28
CDR3aa: CASSLTGGSHEQYF
CDR3nt: TGTGCCAGCAGTTTAACAGGGGGGTCCCACGAGCAGTACTTC

abundance: .
j_gene: TRBJ1-2
d_gene: TRBD1
len: 15
v_gene: TRBV30
CDR3aa: CAWSEGTGSGLGYTF
CDR3nt: TGTGCCTGGAGTGAGGGGACAGGATCAGGTCTGGGCTACACCTTC

abundance: once
j_gene: TRBJ2-7
d_gene: .
len: 15
v_gene: TRBV19
CDR3aa: CASSLVGESSYEQYF
CDR3nt: TGTGCCAGTAGTTTAGTCGGGGAAAGCTCCTACGAGCAGTACTTC

abundance: .
j_gene: TRBJ1-1
d_gene: .
len: 13
v_gene: TRBV7-8
CDR3aa: CASSSRTTLEAFF
CDR3nt: TGTGCCAGCAGCTCCAGAACGACACTTGAAGCTTTCTTT

abundance: .
j_gene: TRBJ2-2
d_gene: .
len: 11
v_gene: TRBV30
CDR3aa: CAWRSAGELFF
CDR3nt: TGTGCCTGGAGATCAGCCGGGGAGCTGTTTTTT

abundance: .
j_gene: TRBJ2-7
d_gene: TRBD2
len: 14
v_gene: TRBV6-2/TRBV6-3
CDR3aa: CASSPRLAGGEQYF
CDR3nt: TGTGCCAGCAGTCCAAGACTAGCGGGAGGCGAGCAGTACTTC

abundance: few
j_gene: TRBJ2-7
d_gene: .
len: 16
v_gene: TRBV2
CDR3aa: CASSEGRGPDSSEQYF
CDR3nt: TGTGCCAGCAGTGAAGGCCGTGGCCCCGATTCATCCGAGCAGTACTTC

abundance: .
j_gene: TRBJ2-4
d_gene: .
len: 18
v_gene: TRBV30
CDR3aa: CAWSYGPGDSLAKNIQYF
CDR3nt: TGTGCCTGGAGTTACGGCCCGGGGGACTCCTTAGCCAAAAACATTCAGTACTTC

abundance: .
j_gene: TRBJ2-2
d_gene: TRBD1
len: 14
v_gene: TRBV6-6
CDR3aa: CASSYTGDTGELFF
CDR3nt: TGTGCCAGCAGTTACACAGGGGACACCGGGGAGCTGTTTTTT

abundance: .
j_gene: TRBJ1-2
d_gene: .
len: 11
v_gene: TRBV3-1/TRBV3-2
CDR3aa: CASSSPYGYTF
CDR3nt: TGTGCCAGCAGCTCCCCATATGGCTACACCTTC